This T cell receptor (beta chain) comes out of a study of T cell responses to AZD1222 COVID-19 vaccine. Study-level points and caveats: Targets within unmutated variant regions were reportedly found for nearly half of spike-specific TCRs. Along spike, vaccine-associated CD4 TCRs were found throughout, with dominance at 160-218 and 743-854. Breadth and depth of Spike-specific TCRs rose after two AZD1222 doses.

Method: immunoSEQ multiplex PCR; TCRdb's copy keeps in-frame clones and lacks some. The sample shows about 63,000 clones, around 82% of them seen only once. In the case of this clone: Its antigen is not known.

With 1 base clipped from V and 3 bases from J, the junction kept 3 bases outside the gene matches. The CDR3 is 14 amino acids. Germline-derived CDR1 and CDR2 are KGHSH and LQKENI. Second doses were pooled across both intervals (about 4 or about 12 weeks). The TCR sequence derives from an adult who received the AZD1222 COVID-19 vaccine. J is TRBJ2-7 and V is TRBV18; 7 positions agree with TRBD1. The source was peripheral blood, collected 28 days after the second AZD1222 dose. CDR3 residues: CASSPRRDSYEQYF. In DNA, the CDR3 is TGTGCCAGCTCACCACGAAGGGACAGCTACGAGCAGTACTTC.